The following is a T cell receptor (beta chain) sequence with its context. The data originate from a study of blood T cell repertoires in COVID-19. As for the study in general: PBMCs, B-cell-depleted T cells, or T cells provided the cDNA or gDNA that made up the material.

Authors' analysis steps: Reference gene primer amplification in the assay estimated nucleated cell counts. Clones were read by immunoSEQ multiplex PCR, and TCRdb kept only the in-frame ones, dropping some. V, J and clone size reflect that table, while D and trimming were determined from the DNA. Seen here are about 130,000 clones, 81% observed once, and the top ten hold approximately 17%. The CDR3 extends over 14 amino acids. The V end lost 3 bases, the J end lost 4 bases, and 13 bases lay between the germline ends. CDR1 is GTSNPN, CDR2 SVGIG, per germline (reference sequence). The sample was peripheral blood. V is TRBV30 and J is TRBJ1-3; D unclear. This clonotype was obtained from a man between 25 and 39 years old with COVID-19, enrolled during active disease. This CDR3 is CAWSGVLSGNTIYF. CDR3 sequence (DNA): TGTGCCTGGAGCGGGGTTTTGTCCGGAAACACCATATATTTT.